What follows are 24 T cell receptor beta chains derived from one specimen sequenced in a study of PD-L1 blockade in urothelial cancer. Time point of the sample: pretreatment peripheral blood. The protocol was immunoSEQ multiplex PCR, while the TCRdb copy is restricted to in-frame clones and leaves out a portion. The sample has tens of thousands of clones, 90% seen once. Sequenced here: PBMCs, sampled around atezolizumab (anti-PD-L1) treatment. Every receptor here comes from a man in his 60s with urothelial cancer.

This rearrangement joins TRBV7-3 to TRBJ2-2; no definite D call. Trimming took 0 bases from V and 3 from J, leaving 23 bases between them. Per the germline V gene, CDR1 is SGHTA and CDR2 is FQGTGA. The CDR3 contains 20 residues. CDR3 residues: CASSLTSRHVDRLDTGELFF. In DNA form, the CDR3 reads TGTGCCAGCAGCTTAACTTCTCGACACGTAGATCGTTTGGACACCGGGGAGCTGTTTTTT.

The sample holds one count of this clone. The V and J genes are TRBV7-2 and TRBJ2-7, with TRBD2 as a possible D gene (6 bases). Germline CDR1 and CDR2: SGHTA and FQGNSA. Trimming shortened V by 5 bases and J by 6 bases, and 17 bases separated the two germline ends. The CDR3 has 14 amino acids. The CDR3 loop is CASSPGGKGIEQYF. The CDR3 coding sequence is TGTGCCAGCAGCCCCGGGGGTAAGGGTATCGAGCAGTACTTC. Variable domain in full (rest from reference TRBV7-2 and TRBJ2-7): GAGVSQSPSNKVTEKGKDVELRCDPISGHTALYWYRQSLGQGLEFLIYFQGNSAPDKSGLPSDRFSAERTGGSVSTLTIQRTQQEDSAVYLCASSPGGKGIEQYFGPGTRLTVT.

For this clone: At one of its ends the junction is not consistent with the germline gene, which may arise from a read error. The CDR3 reads CNVTDRTPGKYEQYF. The DNA for the CDR3 is TGCAACGTTACTGACAGGACCCCCGGGAAATACGAGCAGTACTTC. V and J are TRBV29-1 and TRBJ2-7; TRBD1 is a possible D gene (6 bases). The CDR3 contains 15 residues. The germline V gene has CDR1 SQVTM and CDR2 ANQGSEA.

In its sample, this clone was seen a few times. CDR3 sequence reads: CASSRQGATGANVLTF. The CDR3 nucleotides read TGCGCCAGCAGTAGACAGGGGGCGACTGGGGCCAACGTCCTGACTTTC. The gene calls are TRBV5-1 and TRBJ2-6, with 10 bases matching TRBD1. The CDR3 is 16 residues long. Germline CDR1 is SGHRS and CDR2 is YFSETQ. J was trimmed by 2 bases and V by 5 bases; bases with no gene match: 4. Combining the CDR3 with reference TRBV5-1 and TRBJ2-6 gives the whole variable domain KAGVTQTPRYLIKTRGQQVTLSCSPISGHRSVSWYQQTPGQGLQFLFEYFSETQRNKGNFPGRFSGRQFSNSRSEMNVSTLELGDSALYLCASSRQGATGANVLTFGAGSRLTVL.

J is TRBJ2-7 and V is TRBV15; 10 bases are a match to TRBD2. The CDR3 is made up of 13 amino acids. CDR1 LNHNV and CDR2 YYDKDF come from the germline V gene (reference sequence). Germline trimming cut 7 bases from V and 2 bases from J; bases unmatched to any gene: 2. CDR3: CATTAGGTYEQYF. As DNA, the CDR3 is TGTGCCACCACAGCGGGGGGGACCTACGAGCAGTACTTC.

The chain links TRBV30 to TRBJ1-4; D gene uncertain. This CDR3 contains 10 residues. The germline V and J ends were trimmed by 8 bases and 4 bases, with 5 bases remaining between them. CDR1 is GTSNPN, CDR2 SVGIG, per germline (reference sequence). DNA for the CDR3: TGTGCCGGACTTAATGAAAAACTGTTTTTT. Protein sequence: CAGLNEKLFF.

The CDR3 DNA reads as TGTGCCAGCAGCAGACTAGACGGTTACTACGAGCAGTACTTC. Amino acid sequence: CASSRLDGYYEQYF. The chain is built from TRBV11-2 and TRBJ2-7; D is perhaps TRBD2 (6 bases). V lost 5 bases to trimming and J lost 3 bases, with 14 bases between them. The CDR3 is 14 residues long. Germline CDR1 SGHAT, CDR2 FQNNGV.

The V and J genes are TRBV2 and TRBJ1-6; the D is unclear. V was cut by 7 bases and J by 4 bases, with 8 bases left in between. The CDR3 extends over 13 amino acids. Germline V gene sequence: CDR1 SNHLY, CDR2 FYNNEI. CDR3 region: CASTGKYNSPLHF. As DNA, the CDR3 is TGTGCCAGCACCGGGAAATATAATTCACCCCTCCACTTT.

This sequence joins TRBV5-4 and TRBJ1-2; 10 nucleotides line up with TRBD1. In germline, CDR1 is SGHNT, CDR2 YYREEE (reference sequence). V lost 0 bases and J lost 5; bases outside the gene matches: 7. This CDR3 has 16 residues. CDR3 coding DNA: TGTGCCAGCAGCTTGGGACAGGGGGCGTATGGGTATGGCTACACCTTC. Translation: CASSLGQGAYGYGYTF.

This rearrangement joins TRBV6-5 to TRBJ1-5; D may be TRBD1 (6 bases). The CDR3 is 13 residues long. The germline V and J ends were trimmed by 5 bases and 7 bases, with 12 bases remaining between them. CDR1 is MNHEY and CDR2 is SVGAGI in the germline V gene. DNA for the CDR3: TGTGCCAGCAGTCTGCAACAGGGACAGCCCCAGCATTTT. It is translated as CASSLQQGQPQHF.

This clone turned up a few times. The chain is built from TRBV7-2 and TRBJ2-1; 7 bases agree with TRBD1. The V segment lost 4 bases and the J segment 8 bases; nucleotides outside the gene matches: 2. Germline lookup yields CDR1 SGHTA and CDR2 FQGNSA. The CDR3 contains 12 residues. The CDR3 loop is CASSSTGYEQFF. CDR3 in DNA: TGTGCCAGCAGCTCGACAGGGTATGAGCAGTTCTTC.

The chain recombines TRBV5-4 with TRBJ1-3; the match to TRBD1 covers 9 bases. The V and J ends lost 4 bases and 7 bases, in that order; junction bases with no gene match: 9. CDR3 length: 15 residues. CDR1 is SGHNT, CDR2 YYREEE, per germline (reference sequence). The CDR3 DNA reads as TGTGCCAGCAGCCCTGGGACAGGGAGTACGAACACCATATATTTT. Translating gives CASSPGTGSTNTIYF.

This chain connects TRBV6-5 to TRBJ2-3, with TRBD2 matching 7 bases. The CDR3 totals 15 residues. From germline, CDR1 is MNHEY and CDR2 SVGAGI. V trimming: 4 bases; J trimming: 5 bases; junction bases outside the gene matches: 9. CDR3 amino acids: CASSSLGAGEDTQYF. The DNA of the CDR3 is TGTGCCAGCAGTTCTCTTGGGGCGGGGGAAGATACGCAGTATTTT.

The chain combines TRBV28 with TRBJ2-1; 8 bases agree with TRBD1. Germline-derived CDR1 and CDR2 are MDHEN and SYDVKM. The V segment lost 0 bases and the J segment 8 bases; nucleotides outside the gene matches: 3. The CDR3 runs 14 residues. The CDR3 coding sequence is TGTGCCAGCAGTTTATGGACAGGGGAGGATGAGCAGTTCTTC. Translated, it gives CASSLWTGEDEQFF.

The chain has TRBV28 and TRBJ2-7; 7 bases fit TRBD1. There are 15 residues in the CDR3. The germline V gene has CDR1 MDHEN and CDR2 SYDVKM. The V segment lost 6 bases and the J segment 3 bases; nucleotides outside the gene matches: 11. CDR3 sequence reads: CASRPTDRVGYEQYF. DNA for the CDR3: TGTGCCAGCAGACCCACCGACAGGGTGGGCTACGAGCAGTACTTC.

V and J are TRBV4-2 and TRBJ2-5, with TRBD2 identical over 14 bases. The CDR3 has 18 amino acids. The germline gives CDR1 LGHNA, CDR2 YNFKEQ. V lost 3 bases, J lost 3 bases, and 9 bases stayed unmatched. This chain's CDR3 is CASSQGLAGARTKETQYF. CDR3 DNA: TGTGCCAGCAGCCAGGGACTAGCGGGGGCCCGGACCAAAGAGACCCAGTACTTC.

The V call is TRBV27, the J call TRBJ2-6; maybe TRBD2 (5 bases). The CDR3 contains 16 residues. CDR1 and CDR2 from the germline V gene are MNHEY and SMNVEV (reference sequence). V lost 8 bases to trimming and J lost 0 bases, with 14 bases between them. In DNA, the CDR3 is TGTGCCAGCCGGAGGTTTGGGAGCTCTGGGGCCAACGTCCTGACTTTC. It is translated as CASRRFGSSGANVLTF. Full variable domain (rest looked up from reference TRBV27 and TRBJ2-6): EAQVTQNPRYLITVTGKKLTVTCSQNMNHEYMSWYRQDPGLGLRQIYYSMNVEVTDKGDVPEGYKVSRKEKRNFPLILESPSPNQTSLYFCASRRFGSSGANVLTFGAGSRLTVL.

This clone has only one observation. The rearrangement uses TRBV10-2 and TRBJ2-7; perhaps TRBD1 as D (5 bases). Germline CDR1 reads WSHSY; CDR2 reads SAAADI. CDR3 size: 10 residues. Trimming pared 9 bases from V and 6 bases from J, leaving 9 bases between. CDR3 DNA sequence: TGCGCCAGTGGGGCCCCCGAGCAGTACTTC. It codes for CASGAPEQYF.

This chain links TRBV10-1 with TRBJ2-5, with D unclear. Germline V gene data show CDR1 as WNHNN and CDR2 as SYGVQD (reference sequence). This CDR3 comprises 13 residues. V lost 2 bases to trimming and J lost 0 bases, with 4 bases between them. In DNA form, the CDR3 reads TGCGCCAGCAGTGAGCCCAACCAAGAGACCCAGTACTTC. Amino acids: CASSEPNQETQYF.

On this clone itself: This same CDR3 is encoded by further DNA sequences in the sample. This chain connects TRBV7-3 to TRBJ2-1; maybe TRBD2 (6 bases). V shed 6 bases and J shed 9 bases, with 15 bases lying between them. The CDR3 covers 13 residues. CDR1 is SGHTA and CDR2 is FQGTGA in the germline V gene. The chain's CDR3 is CASSPRLDGEQFF. CDR3 sequence (DNA): TGTGCCAGCAGTCCAAGACTAGACGGTGAGCAGTTCTTC.

This rearrangement joins TRBV5-1 to TRBJ2-2, with TRBD1 matching over 12 bases. From germline, CDR1 is SGHRS and CDR2 YFSETQ. This CDR3 region has 16 residues. Trimming at V came to 0 bases and at J to 10 bases, leaving 7 bases not matched to a gene. CDR3 DNA: TGCGCCAGCAGCTTGGAGGGGACAGGGGGCCCCGAGGAGCTGTTTTTT. Its translation is CASSLEGTGGPEELFF.

The chain is built from TRBV5-1 and TRBJ2-1; D call uncertain. Germline values: CDR1 SGHRS, CDR2 YFSETQ. The CDR3 extends over 16 amino acids. The V end lost 4 bases, the J end lost 0 bases, and 14 bases lay between the germline ends. The CDR3 here is CASSPGPLSSYNEQFF. CDR3 nucleotide sequence: TGCGCCAGCAGCCCTGGGCCCTTGAGCTCCTACAATGAGCAGTTCTTC.

V gene TRBV6-6 combines with J gene TRBJ2-1; 7 positions agree with TRBD2. With V trimmed by 8 bases and J by 0 bases, 4 bases remained unmatched. CDR1 is MNHNY and CDR2 is SVGAGI in the germline V gene (reference sequence). This CDR3 is 14 amino acids long. This chain's CDR3 is CASGRGSSYNEQFF. In nucleotides, the CDR3 is TGTGCCAGCGGGCGGGGGAGCTCCTACAATGAGCAGTTCTTC.

This clone was detected only once. In DNA form, the CDR3 reads TGCGCCAGCAGTCGGGACAGGATAACGTACACTGAAGCTTTCTTT. This translates into CASSRDRITYTEAFF. The genes are TRBV5-1 and TRBJ1-1, with 8 nucleotides matching TRBD1. The J segment lost 3 bases and the V segment lost 5 bases, leaving 9 bases of the junction unmatched. The germline CDR1 and CDR2 sequences are SGHRS and YFSETQ. The CDR3 spans 15 residues.